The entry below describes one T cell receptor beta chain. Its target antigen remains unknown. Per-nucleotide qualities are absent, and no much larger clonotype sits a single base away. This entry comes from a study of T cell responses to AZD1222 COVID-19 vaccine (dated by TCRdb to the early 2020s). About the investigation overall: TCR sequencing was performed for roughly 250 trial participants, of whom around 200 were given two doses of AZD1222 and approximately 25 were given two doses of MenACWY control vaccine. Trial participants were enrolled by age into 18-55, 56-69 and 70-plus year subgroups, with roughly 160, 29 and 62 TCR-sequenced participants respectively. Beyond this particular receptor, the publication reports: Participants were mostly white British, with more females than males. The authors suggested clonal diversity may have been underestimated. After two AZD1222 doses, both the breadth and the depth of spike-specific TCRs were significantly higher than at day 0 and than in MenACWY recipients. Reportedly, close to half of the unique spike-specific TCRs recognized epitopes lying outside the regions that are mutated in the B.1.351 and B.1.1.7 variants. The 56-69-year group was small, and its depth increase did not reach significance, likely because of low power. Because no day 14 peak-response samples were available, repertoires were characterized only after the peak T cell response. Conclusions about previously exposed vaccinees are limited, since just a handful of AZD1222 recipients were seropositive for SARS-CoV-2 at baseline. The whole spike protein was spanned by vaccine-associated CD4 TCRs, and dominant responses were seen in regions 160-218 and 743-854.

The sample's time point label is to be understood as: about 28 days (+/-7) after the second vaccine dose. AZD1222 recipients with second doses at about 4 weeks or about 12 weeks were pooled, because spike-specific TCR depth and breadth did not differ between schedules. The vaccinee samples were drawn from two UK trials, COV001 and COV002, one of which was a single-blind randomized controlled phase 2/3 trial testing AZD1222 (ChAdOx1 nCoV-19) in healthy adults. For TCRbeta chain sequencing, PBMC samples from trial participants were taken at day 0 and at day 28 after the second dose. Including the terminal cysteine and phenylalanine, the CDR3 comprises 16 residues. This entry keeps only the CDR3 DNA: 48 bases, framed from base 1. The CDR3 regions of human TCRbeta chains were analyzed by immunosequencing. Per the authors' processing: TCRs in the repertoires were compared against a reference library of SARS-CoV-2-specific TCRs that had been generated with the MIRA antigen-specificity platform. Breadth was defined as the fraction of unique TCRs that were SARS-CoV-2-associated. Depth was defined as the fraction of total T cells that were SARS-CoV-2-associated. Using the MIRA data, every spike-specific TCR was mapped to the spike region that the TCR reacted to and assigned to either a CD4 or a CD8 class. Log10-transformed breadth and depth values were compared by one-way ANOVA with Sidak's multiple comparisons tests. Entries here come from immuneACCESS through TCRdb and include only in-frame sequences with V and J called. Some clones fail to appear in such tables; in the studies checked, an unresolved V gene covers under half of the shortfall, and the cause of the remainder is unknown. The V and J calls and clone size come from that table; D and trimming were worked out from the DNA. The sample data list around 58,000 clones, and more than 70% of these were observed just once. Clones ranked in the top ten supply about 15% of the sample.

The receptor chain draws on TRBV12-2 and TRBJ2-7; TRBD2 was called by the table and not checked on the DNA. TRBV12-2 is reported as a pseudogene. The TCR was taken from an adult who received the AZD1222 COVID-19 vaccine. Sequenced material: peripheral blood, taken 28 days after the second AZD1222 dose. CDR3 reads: CASRLVKWEGNYEQYF. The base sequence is TGTGCAAGTCGCTTAGTTAAGTGGGAGGGGAATTACGAGCAGTACTTC.